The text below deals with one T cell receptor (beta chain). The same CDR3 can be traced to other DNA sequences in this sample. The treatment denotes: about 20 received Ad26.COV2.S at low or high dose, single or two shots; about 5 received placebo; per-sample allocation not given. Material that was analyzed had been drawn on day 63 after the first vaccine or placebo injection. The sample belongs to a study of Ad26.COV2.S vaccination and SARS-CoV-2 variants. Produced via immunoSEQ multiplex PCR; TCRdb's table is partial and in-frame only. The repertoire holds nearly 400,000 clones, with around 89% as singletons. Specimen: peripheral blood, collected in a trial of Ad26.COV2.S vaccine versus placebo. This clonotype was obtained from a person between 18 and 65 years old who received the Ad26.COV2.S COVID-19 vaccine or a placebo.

CDR3 amino acids: CASSLTGGTEAFF. The CDR3 DNA is TGTGCCAGCAGCCTTACAGGGGGCACTGAAGCTTTCTTT. This chain connects TRBV3-1 (or the pseudogene TRBV3-2) to TRBJ1-1; 8 bases agree with TRBD1. The CDR3 loop spans 13 amino acids. V shed 4 bases and J 4 bases; nucleotides not matched to a gene: 2. Germline CDR1 is LGHDT and CDR2 is YNNKEL (reference sequence).